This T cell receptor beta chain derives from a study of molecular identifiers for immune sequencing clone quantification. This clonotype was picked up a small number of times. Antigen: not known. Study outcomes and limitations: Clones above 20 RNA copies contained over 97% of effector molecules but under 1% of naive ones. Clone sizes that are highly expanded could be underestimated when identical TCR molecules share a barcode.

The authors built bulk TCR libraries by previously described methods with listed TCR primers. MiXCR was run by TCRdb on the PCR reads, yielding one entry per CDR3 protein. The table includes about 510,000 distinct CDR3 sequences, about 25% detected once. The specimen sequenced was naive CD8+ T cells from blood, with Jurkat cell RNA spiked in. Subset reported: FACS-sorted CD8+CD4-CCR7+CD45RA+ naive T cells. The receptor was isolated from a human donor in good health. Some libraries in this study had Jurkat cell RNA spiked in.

The CDR3 here is CSAPVSPGTTNYEQYF. CDR3 nucleotide sequence: TGCAGTGCCCCGGTTTCCCCCGGGACTACCAACTACGAGCAGTACTTC. The chain carries TRBV20-1 and TRBJ2-7; TRBD2 matches 7 bases. CDR1 and CDR2 (germline): DFQATT, SNEGSKA (reference sequence). V lost 6 bases and J lost 3; bases outside the gene matches: 17. The CDR3 extends over 16 amino acids.